This entry lists 21 T cell receptor beta chains sequenced from one sample in a study of type 1 regulatory T cells. TCRdb re-derived calls from the reads in MiXCR, one entry per CDR3 protein. The sample consists of around 62,000 distinct CDR3 sequences, roughly three fifths of them appearing once. These receptors' targets are unknown. Sequences were obtained from cultured T cells, either the whole culture or a sorted T cell fraction (not recorded which). Subset meaning: Tr1-enriched cell product generated in vitro against host alloantigens. Receptors originate from a human donor in good health.

This clonotype occurred once. The chain combines TRBV4-2 with TRBJ2-2; D remains ambiguous. The CDR3 is 18 residues long. Germline CDR1 and CDR2: LGHNA and YNFKEQ. The V end lost 0 bases, the J end lost 3 bases, and 17 bases lay between the germline ends. In DNA, the CDR3 is TGTGCCAGCAGCCAAGATTCGACATACAGTTCGGACACCGGGGAGCTGTTTTTT. Its translation: CASSQDSTYSSDTGELFF.

This clonotype was seen only once. V is TRBV5-1 and J is TRBJ1-2; D unresolved. The CDR3 is made up of 18 amino acids. The V gene's germline CDR1 is SGHRS and CDR2 YFSETQ. Trimming shortened V by 3 bases and J by 2 bases, and 23 bases separated the two germline ends. The CDR3 region has the DNA TGCGCCAGCAGCTCTATGCCCCGACGGGGTGGCAGCAACTATGGCTACACCTTC. Encoded protein: CASSSMPRRGGSNYGYTF.

The rearrangement joins TRBV20-1 to TRBJ2-1; TRBD2 is a possible D gene (6 bases). Germline CDR1 and CDR2: DFQATT and SNEGSKA (reference sequence). The V and J ends lost 3 bases and 10 bases respectively, with 22 bases between them. This CDR3 is built from 15 residues. The CDR3 region is CSARRSRDVKEEQFF. The CDR3 nucleotides are TGCAGTGCTAGGCGATCGCGGGACGTTAAAGAAGAGCAGTTCTTC.

This clonotype was seen only a few times. This sequence joins TRBV24-1 and TRBJ2-1, with 10 bases aligning to TRBD2. Germline lookup yields CDR1 KGHDR and CDR2 SFDVKD. V lost 4 bases, J lost 15 bases, and 5 bases stayed unmatched. This CDR3 has 12 residues. CDR3 region: CATSDSGTSAFF. For the CDR3, the DNA is TGTGCCACCAGTGACTCCGGGACTAGCGCGTTCTTC.

The rearrangement uses TRBV12-3 or TRBV12-4 and TRBJ2-1; D unclear. V was pared by 3 bases and J by 0 bases, with 6 bases between. The CDR3 covers 14 residues. The CDR3 DNA reads TGTGCCAGCAGTTTTACGGGCTCCTACAATGAGCAGTTCTTC. Protein sequence: CASSFTGSYNEQFF.

This chain connects TRBV20-1 to TRBJ1-1; D is uncertain. CDR3 length equals 13 residues. In germline, CDR1 is DFQATT, CDR2 SNEGSKA (reference sequence). V lost 5 bases and J 5 bases, leaving 15 bases between the germline ends. In DNA, the CDR3 is TGCAGTGCTCCGGAGTTCGATGGAACTGAAGCTTTCTTT. This gives the protein CSAPEFDGTEAFF.

This clonotype showed up just once. This rearrangement joins TRBV19 to TRBJ2-1; the match to TRBD1 covers 9 bases. Germline assignment: CDR1 LNHDA and CDR2 SQIVND (reference sequence). Trimming removed 6 bases from V and 6 bases from J; junction bases left unmatched: 12. The CDR3 is 16 residues long. CDR3 DNA sequence: TGTGCCAGTAGCGAGACAGGGGGGAGGTTGGGCAATGAGCAGTTCTTC. It is translated as CASSETGGRLGNEQFF.

The gene calls are TRBV7-2 and TRBJ2-3; TRBD2 agrees at 7 bases. This CDR3 is built from 13 residues. The trim removed 2 bases at V and 4 bases at J, leaving 0 bases unmatched. Germline V gene lookup returns CDR1 SGHTA and CDR2 FQGNSA. CDR3 residues: CASSLLAADTQYF. For the CDR3, the DNA is TGTGCCAGCAGCTTACTAGCGGCAGATACGCAGTATTTT.

Concerning this clonotype: Likely a read error: the CDR3 ends without its conserved phenylalanine or tryptophan. This chain joins TRBV3-1 and TRBJ2-2, with 14 bases lining up with TRBD2. Looked up from germline, CDR1 is LGHDT and CDR2 is YNNKEL (reference sequence). The junction had 8 bases not matched to a gene; V was cut back by 1 base and J by 7 bases. The CDR3 sequence is 18 residues long. The CDR3 is CASSQGTSGRLKHGELFL. The CDR3 bases are TGTGCCAGCAGCCAAGGGACTAGCGGGAGGCTGAAACACGGGGAGCTGTTTTTG.

This clonotype has a handful of counts. The rearrangement links TRBV15 to TRBJ2-1; 8 bases map to TRBD2. This CDR3 spans 16 amino acids. Per the germline V gene, CDR1 is LNHNV and CDR2 is YYDKDF (reference sequence). The J segment lost 1 base and the V segment lost 4 bases, leaving 6 bases of the junction unmatched. CDR3 region: CATSIGGGRSYNEQFF. CDR3 coding DNA: TGTGCCACCAGCATTGGAGGCGGGAGGTCCTACAATGAGCAGTTCTTC.

This clonotype came up a few times. The chain has TRBV5-1 and TRBJ2-5; no firm D call. Germline values: CDR1 SGHRS, CDR2 YFSETQ. This CDR3 region has 13 residues. Trimming took off 2 bases at V and 2 bases at J, with 7 bases between the two ends. The CDR3 sequence: CASSFVEQETQYF. The CDR3 DNA reads TGCGCCAGCAGCTTTGTAGAGCAAGAGACCCAGTACTTC.

In DNA form, the CDR3 reads TGCAGTGCCACGAACCCCTTACGGGACTACCACAATGAGCAGTTCTTC. Amino acids: CSATNPLRDYHNEQFF. The rearrangement joins TRBV20-1 to TRBJ2-1; TRBD2 matches 7 bases. Germline V gene lookup returns CDR1 DFQATT and CDR2 SNEGSKA (reference sequence). V trimming: 6 bases; J trimming: 5 bases; junction bases outside the gene matches: 16. This CDR3 is built from 16 residues.

The chain combines TRBV18 with TRBJ2-3, with 11 bases fitting TRBD2. J was trimmed by 4 bases and V by 3 bases; bases with no gene match: 6. The CDR3 covers 16 residues. Germline-derived CDR1 and CDR2 are KGHSH and LQKENI. The CDR3 nucleotides are TGTGCCAGCTCACCCGGGACTAGCGGCAGATCAGATACGCAGTATTTT. Its protein is CASSPGTSGRSDTQYF.

This clonotype has just a few counts. One junction end disagrees with the germline gene, perhaps due to a read error. The CDR3 sequence: CASSGLTGTGAF. CDR3 in DNA: TGCGCCAGCAGCGGGCTGACCGGGACAGGGGCCTTC. J is TRBJ2-1 and V is TRBV5-1, with TRBD1 matching 10 bases. Germline V lookup: CDR1 SGHRS, CDR2 YFSETQ. This CDR3 contains 12 residues.

The chain recombines TRBV18 with TRBJ2-5, with 8 bases that match TRBD2. V gave up 3 bases and J gave up 3 bases; unmatched junction bases: 6. The CDR3 consists of 15 residues. Germline loops: CDR1 KGHSH, CDR2 LQKENI. CDR3 amino acids: CASSPPGLEKETQYF. The DNA of the CDR3 is TGTGCCAGCTCACCGCCGGGACTAGAGAAAGAGACCCAGTACTTC.

The gene calls are TRBV19 and TRBJ2-1; 9 nucleotides align to TRBD1. Germline V CDR1 and CDR2: LNHDA, SQIVND (reference sequence). This CDR3 contains 14 residues. The ends lost 7 bases at V and 3 bases at J; junction bases unmatched: 4. The CDR3 DNA is TGTGCCAGTAATCCGGGACAGGGCTACAATGAGCAGTTCTTC. Protein sequence: CASNPGQGYNEQFF.

This chain connects TRBV20-1 to TRBJ1-5; TRBD1 aligns across 7 bases. V gave up 3 bases and J gave up 5 bases; unmatched junction bases: 10. CDR1 DFQATT and CDR2 SNEGSKA come from the germline V gene (reference sequence). CDR3 length equals 15 residues. CDR3 sequence reads: CSARRRGGVYQPQHF. CDR3 nucleotides: TGCAGTGCTAGGAGGAGAGGGGGCGTCTATCAGCCCCAGCATTTT.

This clonotype was observed a single time. The V and J genes are TRBV4-3 and TRBJ2-1; 7 positions match TRBD2. CDR3 length equals 14 residues. The V gene's germline CDR1 is LGHNA and CDR2 YSLEER. V lost 4 bases, J lost 9 bases, and 9 bases stayed unmatched. Written as DNA, the CDR3 is TGCGCCAGCAGCCGATACCCGACGGGGGGTGAGCAGTTCTTC. Translating it yields CASSRYPTGGEQFF.

The gene calls are TRBV29-1 and TRBJ2-3, with 15 bases that match TRBD2. Germline CDR1 is SQVTM and CDR2 is ANQGSEA. The length of the CDR3 is 18 residues. Unmatched junction bases numbered 10, after V lost 4 bases and J lost 2 bases. CDR3 sequence: CSVARTSGRALFTDTQYF. In DNA, the CDR3 is TGCAGCGTTGCTCGGACTAGCGGGAGGGCCTTATTCACAGATACGCAGTATTTT.

The chain carries TRBV20-1 and TRBJ2-3; D might be TRBD1 or TRBD2, each matching 6 bases. V gave up 5 bases and J gave up 6 bases, with 24 bases separating them. The germline V gene encodes CDR1 DFQATT and CDR2 SNEGSKA (reference sequence). CDR3 size: 16 residues. CDR3 in amino acids: CSAPPRGPPWSDTQYF. CDR3 coding DNA: TGCAGTGCTCCACCCCGGGGGCCCCCCTGGAGCGATACGCAGTATTTT.

By sample share, this clonotype is medium-sized. The chain employs TRBV19 and TRBJ2-1, with D possibly TRBD2 on 6 matching bases. Germline V gene lookup returns CDR1 LNHDA and CDR2 SQIVND (reference sequence). V was shortened by 7 bases and J by 9 bases, with 22 bases between the two germline ends. The CDR3 spans 15 residues. The CDR3 loop reads CASKSGVGRHTEQFF. Here the CDR3 DNA reads TGTGCCAGTAAATCGGGAGTTGGTCGTCATACTGAGCAGTTCTTC.